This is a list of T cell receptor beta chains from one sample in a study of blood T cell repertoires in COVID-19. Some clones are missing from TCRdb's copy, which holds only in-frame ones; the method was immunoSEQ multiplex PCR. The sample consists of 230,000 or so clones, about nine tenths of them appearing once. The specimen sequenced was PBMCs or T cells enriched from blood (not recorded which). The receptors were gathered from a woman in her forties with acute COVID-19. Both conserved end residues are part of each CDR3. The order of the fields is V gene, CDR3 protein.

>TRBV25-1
CASSAGTAEETQYF
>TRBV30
CAWSLTRTNYGYTF
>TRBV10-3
CAIGRADSSTDTQYF
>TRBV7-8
CASSLGQGARGYTF
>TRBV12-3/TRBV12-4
CASRGQGTDTQYF
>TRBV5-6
CASTTSKQYGDGYTF
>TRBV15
CATSLRGGYNEQFF
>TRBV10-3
CAISTGENTGELFF
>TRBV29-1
CSAGLDHEQYF
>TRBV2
CARRGGAHEAFF
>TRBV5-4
CASSSRGRQNTEAFF
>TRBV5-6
CASSLRTSGNQETQYF
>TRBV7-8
CASSLGVAGSYNSPLHF
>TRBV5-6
CASSSPAGRYGYTF
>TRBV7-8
CASTMRGSGNTIYF
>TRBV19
CASRGTGQAEAFF
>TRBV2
CASKEGLAGETQYF
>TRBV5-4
CASSNRLAGGNTIYF
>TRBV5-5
CATRDTLRGTYNSPLHF
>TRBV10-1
CASSERRTGFRGTEAFF
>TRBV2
CASRPGQGPSTNEKLFF
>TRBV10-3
CAISESAGESTDTQYF
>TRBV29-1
CSVWGDFLLDTQYF
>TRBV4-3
CASSREQGRTNEQFF
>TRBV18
CASSSWDRAEAFF
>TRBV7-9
CASSLASTEAFF
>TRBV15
CATSRDRGSNQPQHF
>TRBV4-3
CASSQLPGLRETQYF
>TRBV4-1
CASSQPQGAGGTYEQYF
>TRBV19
CASSQGGKLFF
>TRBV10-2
CASTLDRGDYGYTF
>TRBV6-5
CAVGGFDSYEQYF
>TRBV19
CASSRREPYGYTF
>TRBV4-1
CASSQPRGYEQFF
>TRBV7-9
CASSSNTGSGTEAFF
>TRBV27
CASSSTGDEETQYF
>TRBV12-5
CASGLQGAGNTIYF
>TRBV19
CASSRGQGNYGYTF
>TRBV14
CASRPDPTDEQFF
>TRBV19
CASKGGGRTEAFF
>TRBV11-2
CASSSIRQGRSREQYF
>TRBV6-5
CASRSQGTVSSPLHF
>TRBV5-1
CASSSDGQGAGGYTF
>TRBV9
CASSVSGGSSGELFF
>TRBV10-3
CAISGQGAILRATEAFF
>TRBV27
CASSLWFGGSGTEAFF
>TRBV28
CASSSGGRGYTF
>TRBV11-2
CASSFLTGGNTEAFF